The present T cell receptor beta chain was sequenced within a study of blood T cell repertoires in COVID-19. Those enrolled in Seattle joined during active infection and were followed longitudinally afterward. CDR1 is MNHNS and CDR2 is SASEGT in the germline V gene. Trimming cost V 0 bases and J 8 bases, with 19 bases left between them. The CDR3 loop spans 16 amino acids. Generated by immunoSEQ multiplex PCR, the TCRdb table keeps only in-frame clones and is missing some. The table shows about 200,000 clones, with roughly 77% occurring only once. Source material: peripheral blood. The V gene is TRBV6-1, the J gene TRBJ1-2; D unclear. This clonotype originated in a woman between 40 and 50 years old with COVID-19, enrolled during active disease. CDR3 region: CASSEATFFTAGGYTF. The DNA for the CDR3 is TGTGCCAGCAGTGAAGCGACTTTTTTTACGGCCGGAGGCTACACCTTC.